Sequencing of this T cell receptor (beta chain) was carried out in a study of cytomegalovirus exposure and HLA in healthy donors. The V end was cut by 7 bases, the J end by 2 bases, with 16 bases between. The CDR3 runs 14 residues. In germline, CDR1 is SGHKS, CDR2 YYEKEE (reference sequence). The PCR ran on 60 Vbeta and 13 Jbeta primers. Profiling relied on immunoSEQ multiplex PCR, and the TCRdb table lists in-frame clones only, not all of them. The sample has about 100,000 clones; roughly 77% are singletons. Specimen: PBMCs. This chain links TRBV5-5 with TRBJ2-7; possibly TRBD2 for D (7 bases). This TCR came from a woman aged 45-65 years in good health and CMV-seropositive. In DNA form, the CDR3 reads TGTGCCAGCGTGGGGAGGGGGGTAGCCTACGAGCAGTACTTC. This sequence encodes CASVGRGVAYEQYF.